These T cell receptor beta chains were read from a single sample in a study of long-term antiretroviral therapy in people with HIV. The table came from immunoSEQ multiplex PCR; TCRdb's copy has only in-frame clones and leaves some out. The profile covers 18,000 or so clones, with just under 80% appearing a single time and more than 7.5% taken by the ten largest. Sequencing was performed on unsorted PBMCs, taken at the start of antiretroviral therapy, before treatment. These receptors all stem from a woman in her thirties or forties with HIV. CDR3s include the opening cysteine and the closing phenylalanine or tryptophan. The D gene is left open where the match is weak. Clone size appears in some rows only: once, few, many, or a class for an expanded clone.

D gene,V gene,J gene,clone size,CDR3 DNA,CDR3 protein
.,TRBV4-1,TRBJ1-4,.,TGCGCCAGCAGCCAAGCGATGAGAGAAAAACTGTTTTTT,CASSQAMREKLFF
.,TRBV7-9,TRBJ2-5,.,TGTGCCAGCAGCTTAGCAGGGAGGCGGGAGACCCAGTACTTC,CASSLAGRRETQYF
.,TRBV6-1,TRBJ2-7,.,TGTGCCAGCAGTGCACAGGCACCTACAGCCTACAAGCAGTACTTC,CASSAQAPTAYKQYF
.,TRBV7-9,TRBJ2-7,.,TGTGCCAGCAGCTTAAGAGGTGAGGGGCCAAACTACGAGCAGTACTTC,CASSLRGEGPNYEQYF
TRBD1,TRBV4-1,TRBJ1-1,.,TGCGCCAGCAGTCAAGGACAGGTTAACACTGAAGCTTTCTTT,CASSQGQVNTEAFF
TRBD1,TRBV2,TRBJ1-5,.,TGTGCCAGCAGCGAGGCGGGACAGATTAATCAGCCCCAGCATTTT,CASSEAGQINQPQHF
.,TRBV4-2,TRBJ2-5,.,TGTGCCAGCAGCCAAGGGGTAGAGGAGACCCAGTACTTC,CASSQGVEETQYF
TRBD1,TRBV15,TRBJ2-7,medium-sized,TGTGCCACCAGCAGCCGGGACAGGGGAACCTACGAGCAGTACTTC,CATSSRDRGTYEQYF
.,TRBV9,TRBJ1-2,.,TGTGCCAGCAGCGTAGAGAGCTATGGCTACACCTTC,CASSVESYGYTF
.,TRBV28,TRBJ2-3,.,TGTGCCAGCAGTTTTGGGGGCGAATATACGCAGTATTTT,CASSFGGEYTQYF
TRBD2,TRBV7-3,TRBJ2-2,.,TGTGCCAGCAGCTCAGGACTAGCGCGTACCGGGGAGCTGTTTTTT,CASSSGLARTGELFF
.,TRBV4-3,TRBJ2-5,.,TGCGCCAGCAGCCAAGATGACCGCAGGGGTGAGACCCAGTACTTC,CASSQDDRRGETQYF
.,TRBV27,TRBJ2-2,once,TGTGCCAGCAGTTTAGGACTGAACACCGGGGAGCTGTTTTTT,CASSLGLNTGELFF
.,TRBV7-3,TRBJ2-3,.,TGTGCCAGCAGCTTATTGAATCGACAAGGAGTTCTGTATTTT,CASSLLNRQGVLYF
.,TRBV7-2,TRBJ1-2,.,TGTGCCAGCAGTCAAAGGGAGGTCAGAGAAAGGGCCTCGTATGGCTACACCTTC,CASSQREVRERASYGYTF
.,TRBV25-1,TRBJ2-7,.,TGTGCCAGCAGTGAAAGCTCCTACGAGCAGTACTTC,CASSESSYEQYF
TRBD2,TRBV6-6,TRBJ2-7,.,TGTGCCAGCAGCAACCCGGATAGCGGGGTGGATTACGAGCAGTACTTC,CASSNPDSGVDYEQYF
TRBD1,TRBV7-9,TRBJ1-1,once,TGTGCCAGCAGCCGGGACAGGGTCCACACTGAAGCTTTCTTT,CASSRDRVHTEAFF
TRBD1,TRBV18,TRBJ1-4,.,TGTGCCAGCTCACCATCAACAGGGGGCAGGATGGATGAAAAACTGTTTTTT,CASSPSTGGRMDEKLFF
.,TRBV6-5,TRBJ1-1,.,TGTGCCAGTCCCCGGGGGGGGAACACTGAAGCTTTCTTT,CASPRGGNTEAFF
TRBD2,TRBV5-1,TRBJ2-2,.,TGCGCCAGCAGCCCCCTGGGGGGACTAGCGGGGGGGACGAACACCGGGGAGCTGTTTTTT,CASSPLGGLAGGTNTGELFF
.,TRBV2,TRBJ1-2,few,TGTGCCAGCAGTGAAAGCGGGTTGGGATCGTCCGGCTACACCTTC,CASSESGLGSSGYTF
.,TRBV30,TRBJ2-7,.,TGTGCCTGGGGAACGTACGAGCAGTACTTC,CAWGTYEQYF
.,TRBV2,TRBJ1-5,few,TGTGCCAGCAGTGAAATGGCAGGGTCCCAACCCCAGCATTTT,CASSEMAGSQPQHF